This T cell receptor (beta chain) is from a study of T cell repertoires in cytomegalovirus infection (dated by TCRdb to about 2019). Broadly, across the study: Donor HLA type was relevant to the analysis, as public TCR beta signatures indicated carriage of CMV infection together with the matching HLA type.

The germline V end is reduced by 4 bases and the J end by 4 bases; junction bases left unmatched: 5. Sequences SGDLS (CDR1) and YYNGEE (CDR2) are obtained from the germline V gene. The CDR3, cysteine through phenylalanine, is 14 amino acids long. Left in the record is the CDR3 DNA by itself, 42 bases read in frame from the first base. On this clonotype: Its recognized antigen is unknown. The input lacks base qualities; no much larger clone sits a single base away.

Instrument used: Illumina HiSeq 1500. TCRdb took the public reads, trimmed them with fastp at Q25, ran MiXCR for clone calling and kept in-frame beta chains. Merged by CDR3 protein, the rows form single entries marked with the most common genes and DNA. For this sample there are roughly 230,000 distinct CDR3 sequences; approximately 22% appear just once. The leading ten clones occupy about 20% of the sample. The investigation overall reported the following: The ex vivo response was dominated by HLA-C-restricted CMV-specific TCR beta clonotypes, and the single most frequent clonotype in two of eight donors was supplied by these HLA-C-restricted clonotypes. Carriers of CMV infection plus the relevant HLA type were discriminated by the cumulative frequency of public TCR beta family members in the study cohort and in an independent roughly 400-donor cohort.

The V gene is TRBV9 and the J gene is TRBJ2-1; the junction holds 7 bases that match TRBD2. Sequences were obtained from CD8+ T cells from PBMCs. The receptor was derived from a human donor in good health (CMV status not recorded). Some clones in this sample may be carry-over from other donors' samples. The CDR3 protein sequence reads: CASSPSGVYNEQFF. The bases are TGTGCCAGCAGCCCAAGCGGGGTATACAATGAGCAGTTCTTC. With the rest looked up from the reference TRBV9 and TRBJ2-1 genes rather than sequenced, the full variable domain is DSGVTQTPKHLITATGQRVTLRCSPRSGDLSVYWYQQSLDQGLQFLIQYYNGEERAKGNILERFSAQQFPDLHSELNLSSLELGDSALYFCASSPSGVYNEQFFGPGTRLTVL.